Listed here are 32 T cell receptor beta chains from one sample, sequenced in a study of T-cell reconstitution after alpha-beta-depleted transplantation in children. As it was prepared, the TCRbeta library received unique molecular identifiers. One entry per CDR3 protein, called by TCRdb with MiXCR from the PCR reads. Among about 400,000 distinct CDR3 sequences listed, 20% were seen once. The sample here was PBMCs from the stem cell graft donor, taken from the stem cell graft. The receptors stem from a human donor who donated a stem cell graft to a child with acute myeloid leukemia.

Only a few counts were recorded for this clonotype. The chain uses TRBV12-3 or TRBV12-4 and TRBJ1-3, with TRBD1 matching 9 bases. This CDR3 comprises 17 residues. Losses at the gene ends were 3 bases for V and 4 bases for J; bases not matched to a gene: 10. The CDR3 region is CASSFYRDRAEGNTIYF. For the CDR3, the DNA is TGTGCCAGCAGTTTTTACCGGGACAGGGCCGAGGGAAACACCATATATTTT.

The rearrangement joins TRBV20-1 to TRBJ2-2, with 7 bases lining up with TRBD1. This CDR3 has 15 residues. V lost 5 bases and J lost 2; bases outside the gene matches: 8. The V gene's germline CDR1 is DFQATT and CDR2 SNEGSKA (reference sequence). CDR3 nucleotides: TGCAGTGCTCCCGGGACAGCTCAAAACACCGGGGAGCTGTTTTTT. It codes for CSAPGTAQNTGELFF.

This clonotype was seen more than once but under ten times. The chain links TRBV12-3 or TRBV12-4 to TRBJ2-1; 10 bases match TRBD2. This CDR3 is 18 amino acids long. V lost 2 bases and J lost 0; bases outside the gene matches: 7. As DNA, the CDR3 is TGTGCCAGCAGTTTAAGGACTAGCGGACTATCCTCCTACAATGAGCAGTTCTTC. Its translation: CASSLRTSGLSSYNEQFF.

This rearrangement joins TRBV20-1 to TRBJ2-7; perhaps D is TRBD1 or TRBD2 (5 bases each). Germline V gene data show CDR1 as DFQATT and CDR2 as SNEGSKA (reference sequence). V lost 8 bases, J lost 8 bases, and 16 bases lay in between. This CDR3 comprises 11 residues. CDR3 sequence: CSPLLMGQQYF. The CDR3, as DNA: TGCAGTCCCTTGTTGATGGGACAGCAGTACTTC.

Here the CDR3 DNA reads TGTGCCAGCAGTTTATCTAGCCTGGAGACCCAGTACTTC. Translating it yields CASSLSSLETQYF. V usage is TRBV12-3 or TRBV12-4 and J usage is TRBJ2-5; maybe TRBD2 (5 bases). V lost 2 bases to trimming and J lost 5 bases, with 9 bases between them. The length of the CDR3 is 13 residues.

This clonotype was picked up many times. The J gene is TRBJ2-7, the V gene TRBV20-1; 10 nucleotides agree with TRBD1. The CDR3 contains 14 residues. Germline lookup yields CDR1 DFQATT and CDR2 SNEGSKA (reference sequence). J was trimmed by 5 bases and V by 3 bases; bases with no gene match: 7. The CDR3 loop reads CSASGTGEGNEQYF. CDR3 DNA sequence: TGCAGTGCTAGTGGGACAGGGGAAGGGAACGAGCAGTACTTC.

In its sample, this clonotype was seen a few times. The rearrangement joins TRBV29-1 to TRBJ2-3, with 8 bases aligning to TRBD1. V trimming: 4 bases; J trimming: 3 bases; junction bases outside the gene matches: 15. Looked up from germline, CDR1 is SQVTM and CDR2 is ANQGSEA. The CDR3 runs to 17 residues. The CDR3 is CSVGTGGSLRGTDTQYF. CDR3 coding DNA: TGCAGCGTTGGCACAGGGGGAAGCTTACGAGGGACAGATACGCAGTATTTT.

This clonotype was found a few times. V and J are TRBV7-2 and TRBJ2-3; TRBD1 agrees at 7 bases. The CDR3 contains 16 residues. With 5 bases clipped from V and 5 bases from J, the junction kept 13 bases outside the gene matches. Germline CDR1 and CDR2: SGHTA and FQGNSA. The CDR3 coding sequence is TGTGCCAGCAGCGGATGGGGCAGGGGGAGACGAGATACGCAGTATTTT. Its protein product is CASSGWGRGRRDTQYF.

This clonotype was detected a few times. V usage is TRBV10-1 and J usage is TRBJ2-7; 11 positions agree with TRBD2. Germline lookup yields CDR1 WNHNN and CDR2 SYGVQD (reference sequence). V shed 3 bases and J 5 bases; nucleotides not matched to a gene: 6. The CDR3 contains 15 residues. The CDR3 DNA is TGCGCCAGCAGTGAAACTAGCGGGAGTTTCAACGAGCAGTACTTC. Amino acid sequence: CASSETSGSFNEQYF.

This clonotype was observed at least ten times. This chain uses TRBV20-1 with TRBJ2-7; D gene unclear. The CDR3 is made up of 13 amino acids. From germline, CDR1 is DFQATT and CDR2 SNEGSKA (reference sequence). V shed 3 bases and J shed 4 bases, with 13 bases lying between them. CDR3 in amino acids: CSASGRSWYEQYF. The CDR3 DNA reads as TGCAGTGCTAGTGGGCGGAGTTGGTACGAGCAGTACTTC.

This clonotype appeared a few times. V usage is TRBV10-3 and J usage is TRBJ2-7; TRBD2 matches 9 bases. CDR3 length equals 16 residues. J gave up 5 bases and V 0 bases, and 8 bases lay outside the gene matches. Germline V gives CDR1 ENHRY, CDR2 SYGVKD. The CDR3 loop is CAISESTLAGAHEQYF. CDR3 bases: TGTGCCATCAGTGAGTCTACCTTAGCGGGAGCCCACGAGCAGTACTTC.

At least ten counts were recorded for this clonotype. The CDR3 DNA reads as TGTGCCACCAGTGCTAGGACAGGGCCAGGGGTTGAGCAGTTCTTC. This sequence encodes CATSARTGPGVEQFF. V and J are TRBV24-1 and TRBJ2-1; 8 nucleotides line up with TRBD1. CDR1 is KGHDR, CDR2 SFDVKD, per germline. Germline trimming cut 5 bases from V and 9 bases from J; bases unmatched to any gene: 11. The CDR3 consists of 15 residues.

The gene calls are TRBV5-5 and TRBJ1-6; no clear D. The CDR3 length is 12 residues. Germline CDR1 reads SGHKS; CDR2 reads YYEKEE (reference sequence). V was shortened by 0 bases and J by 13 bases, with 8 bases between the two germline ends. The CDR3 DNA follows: TGTGCCAGCAGCTTGGCATCCGGGCCCCTCCACTTT. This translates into CASSLASGPLHF.

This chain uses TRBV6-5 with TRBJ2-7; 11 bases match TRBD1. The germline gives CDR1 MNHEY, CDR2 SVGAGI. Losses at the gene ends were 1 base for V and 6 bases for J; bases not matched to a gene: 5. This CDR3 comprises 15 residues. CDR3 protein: CASSYYPGQGVEQYF. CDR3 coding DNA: TGTGCCAGCAGTTACTACCCGGGACAGGGGGTCGAGCAGTACTTC.

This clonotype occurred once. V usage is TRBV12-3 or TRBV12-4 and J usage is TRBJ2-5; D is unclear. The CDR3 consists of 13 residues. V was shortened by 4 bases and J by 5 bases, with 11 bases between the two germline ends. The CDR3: CASSWSNSETQYF. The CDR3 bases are TGTGCCAGCAGTTGGAGTAATTCGGAGACCCAGTACTTC.

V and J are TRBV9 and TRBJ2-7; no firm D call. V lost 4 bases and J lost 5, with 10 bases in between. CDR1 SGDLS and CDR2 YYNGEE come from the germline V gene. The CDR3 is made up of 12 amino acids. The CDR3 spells CASSFGFDEQYF. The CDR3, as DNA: TGTGCCAGCAGCTTTGGTTTTGACGAGCAGTACTTC.

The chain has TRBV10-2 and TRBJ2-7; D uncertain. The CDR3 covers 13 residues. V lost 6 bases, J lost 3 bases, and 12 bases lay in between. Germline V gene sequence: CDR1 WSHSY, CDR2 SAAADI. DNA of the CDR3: TGCGCCAGCAGGACGACGGCCAACTACGAGCAGTACTTC. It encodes CASRTTANYEQYF.

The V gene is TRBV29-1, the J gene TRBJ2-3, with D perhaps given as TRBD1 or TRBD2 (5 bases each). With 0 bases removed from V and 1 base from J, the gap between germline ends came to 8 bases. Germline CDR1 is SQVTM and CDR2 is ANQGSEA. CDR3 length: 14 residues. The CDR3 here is CSVEDQGGTDTQYF. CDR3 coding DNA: TGCAGCGTTGAAGACCAGGGAGGCACAGATACGCAGTATTTT.

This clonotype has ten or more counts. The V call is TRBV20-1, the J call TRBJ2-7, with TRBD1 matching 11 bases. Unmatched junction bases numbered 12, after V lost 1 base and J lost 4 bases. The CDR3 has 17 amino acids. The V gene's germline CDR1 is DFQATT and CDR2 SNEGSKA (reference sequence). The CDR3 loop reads CSARGRDRGNEYYEQYF. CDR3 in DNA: TGCAGTGCTAGAGGCCGGGACAGGGGGAATGAGTATTACGAGCAGTACTTC.

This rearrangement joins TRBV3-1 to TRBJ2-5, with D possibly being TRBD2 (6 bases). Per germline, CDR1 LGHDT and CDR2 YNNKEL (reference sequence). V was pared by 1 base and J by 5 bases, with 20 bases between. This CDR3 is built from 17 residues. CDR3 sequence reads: CASSQVLSDDRGETQYF. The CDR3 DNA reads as TGTGCCAGCAGCCAAGTACTAAGTGACGATCGGGGGGAGACCCAGTACTTC.

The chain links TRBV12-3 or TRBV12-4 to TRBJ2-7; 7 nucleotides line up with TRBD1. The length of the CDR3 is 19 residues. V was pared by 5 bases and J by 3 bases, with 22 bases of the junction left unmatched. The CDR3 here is CASSPRLGQQGKGVYEQYF. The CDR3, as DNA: TGTGCCAGCAGTCCGCGGTTAGGCCAACAGGGGAAGGGAGTCTACGAGCAGTACTTC.

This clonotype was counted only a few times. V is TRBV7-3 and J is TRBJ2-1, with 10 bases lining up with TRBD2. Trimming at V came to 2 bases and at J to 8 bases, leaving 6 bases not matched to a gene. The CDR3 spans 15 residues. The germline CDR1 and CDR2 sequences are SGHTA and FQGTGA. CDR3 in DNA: TGTGCCAGCAGCTTAGGTAGCGGGAGGCGGGATGAGCAGTTCTTC. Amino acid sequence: CASSLGSGRRDEQFF.

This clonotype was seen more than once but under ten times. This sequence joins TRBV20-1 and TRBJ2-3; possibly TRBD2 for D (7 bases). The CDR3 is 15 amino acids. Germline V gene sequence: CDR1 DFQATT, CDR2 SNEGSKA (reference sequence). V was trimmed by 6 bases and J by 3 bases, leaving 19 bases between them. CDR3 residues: CSATPTSGTTDTQYF. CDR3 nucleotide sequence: TGCAGTGCCACCCCAACCAGCGGGACAACAGATACGCAGTATTTT.

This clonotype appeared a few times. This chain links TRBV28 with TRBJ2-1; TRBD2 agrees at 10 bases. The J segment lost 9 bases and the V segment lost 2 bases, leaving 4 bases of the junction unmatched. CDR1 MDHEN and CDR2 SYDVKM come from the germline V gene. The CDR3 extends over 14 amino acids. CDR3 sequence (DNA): TGTGCCAGCAGTTTACTAGCGGGAGTCCTTGAGCAGTTCTTC. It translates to CASSLLAGVLEQFF.

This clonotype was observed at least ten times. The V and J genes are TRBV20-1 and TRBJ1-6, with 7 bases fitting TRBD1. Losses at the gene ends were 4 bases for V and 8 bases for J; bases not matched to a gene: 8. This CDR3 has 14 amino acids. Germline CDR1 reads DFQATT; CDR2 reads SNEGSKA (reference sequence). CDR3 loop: CSANKQGLYSPLHF. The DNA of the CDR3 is TGCAGTGCTAACAAACAGGGGCTATATTCACCCCTCCACTTT.

The CDR3 loop reads CASSLTGGADEQYF. The CDR3 bases are TGTGCCAGCAGTTTAACAGGGGGCGCCGACGAGCAGTACTTC. V and J are TRBV28 and TRBJ2-7; 9 bases are a match to TRBD1. V lost 2 bases, J lost 5 bases, and 4 bases stayed unmatched. Germline CDR1 and CDR2: MDHEN and SYDVKM. The CDR3 is 14 residues long.

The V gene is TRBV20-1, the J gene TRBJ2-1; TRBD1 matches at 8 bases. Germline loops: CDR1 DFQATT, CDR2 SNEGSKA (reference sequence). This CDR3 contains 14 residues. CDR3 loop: CSSQLGRGLGEQFF. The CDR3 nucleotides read TGCAGCTCTCAACTGGGCAGGGGGCTAGGTGAGCAGTTCTTC.

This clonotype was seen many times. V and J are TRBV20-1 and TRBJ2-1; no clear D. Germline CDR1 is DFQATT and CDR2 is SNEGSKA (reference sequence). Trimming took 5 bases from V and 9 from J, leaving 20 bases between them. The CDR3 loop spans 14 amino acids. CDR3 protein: CSAQRAAPASEQFF. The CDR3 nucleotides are TGCAGTGCTCAAAGAGCCGCCCCGGCTAGTGAGCAGTTCTTC.

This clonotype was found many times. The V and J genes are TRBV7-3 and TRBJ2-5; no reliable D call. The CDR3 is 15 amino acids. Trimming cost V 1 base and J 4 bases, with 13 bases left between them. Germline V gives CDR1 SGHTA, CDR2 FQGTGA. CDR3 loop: CASSLMGRFPETQYF. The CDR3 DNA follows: TGTGCCAGCAGCTTAATGGGAAGGTTTCCAGAGACCCAGTACTTC.

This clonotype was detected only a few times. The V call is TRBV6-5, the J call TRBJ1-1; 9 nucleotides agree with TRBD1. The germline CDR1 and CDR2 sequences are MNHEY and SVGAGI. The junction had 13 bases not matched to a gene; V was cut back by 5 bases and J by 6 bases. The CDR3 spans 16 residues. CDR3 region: CASSHNRDREGSEAFF. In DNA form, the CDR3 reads TGTGCCAGCAGTCACAACCGGGACAGGGAAGGCTCTGAAGCTTTCTTT.

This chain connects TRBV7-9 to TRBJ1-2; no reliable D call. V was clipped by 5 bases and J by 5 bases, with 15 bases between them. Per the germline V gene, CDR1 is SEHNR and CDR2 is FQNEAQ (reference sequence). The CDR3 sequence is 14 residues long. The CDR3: CASSGRLDSYGYTF. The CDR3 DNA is TGTGCCAGCAGCGGGAGGCTGGACTCTTATGGCTACACCTTC.

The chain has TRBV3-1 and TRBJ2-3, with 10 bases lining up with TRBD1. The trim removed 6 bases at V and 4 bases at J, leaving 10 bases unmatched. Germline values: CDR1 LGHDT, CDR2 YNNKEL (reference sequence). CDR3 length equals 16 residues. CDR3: CASSRAGQGFADTQYF. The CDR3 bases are TGTGCCAGCAGTAGAGCGGGACAGGGGTTCGCAGATACGCAGTATTTT.